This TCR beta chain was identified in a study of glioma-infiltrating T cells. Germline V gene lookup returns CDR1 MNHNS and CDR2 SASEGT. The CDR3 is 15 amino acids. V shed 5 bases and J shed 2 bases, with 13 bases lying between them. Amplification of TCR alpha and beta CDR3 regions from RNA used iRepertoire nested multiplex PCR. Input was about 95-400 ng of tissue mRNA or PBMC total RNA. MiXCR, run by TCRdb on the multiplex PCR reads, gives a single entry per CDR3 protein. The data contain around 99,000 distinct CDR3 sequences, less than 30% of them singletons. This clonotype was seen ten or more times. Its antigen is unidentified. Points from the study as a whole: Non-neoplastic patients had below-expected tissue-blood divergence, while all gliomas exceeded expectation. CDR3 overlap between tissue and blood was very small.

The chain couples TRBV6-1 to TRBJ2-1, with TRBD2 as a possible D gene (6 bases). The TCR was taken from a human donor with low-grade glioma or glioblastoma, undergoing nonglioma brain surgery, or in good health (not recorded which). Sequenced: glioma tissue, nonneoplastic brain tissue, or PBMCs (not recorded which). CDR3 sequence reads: CASSLGTFPYNEQFF. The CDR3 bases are TGTGCCAGCAGTCTTGGGACTTTCCCCTACAATGAGCAGTTCTTC.